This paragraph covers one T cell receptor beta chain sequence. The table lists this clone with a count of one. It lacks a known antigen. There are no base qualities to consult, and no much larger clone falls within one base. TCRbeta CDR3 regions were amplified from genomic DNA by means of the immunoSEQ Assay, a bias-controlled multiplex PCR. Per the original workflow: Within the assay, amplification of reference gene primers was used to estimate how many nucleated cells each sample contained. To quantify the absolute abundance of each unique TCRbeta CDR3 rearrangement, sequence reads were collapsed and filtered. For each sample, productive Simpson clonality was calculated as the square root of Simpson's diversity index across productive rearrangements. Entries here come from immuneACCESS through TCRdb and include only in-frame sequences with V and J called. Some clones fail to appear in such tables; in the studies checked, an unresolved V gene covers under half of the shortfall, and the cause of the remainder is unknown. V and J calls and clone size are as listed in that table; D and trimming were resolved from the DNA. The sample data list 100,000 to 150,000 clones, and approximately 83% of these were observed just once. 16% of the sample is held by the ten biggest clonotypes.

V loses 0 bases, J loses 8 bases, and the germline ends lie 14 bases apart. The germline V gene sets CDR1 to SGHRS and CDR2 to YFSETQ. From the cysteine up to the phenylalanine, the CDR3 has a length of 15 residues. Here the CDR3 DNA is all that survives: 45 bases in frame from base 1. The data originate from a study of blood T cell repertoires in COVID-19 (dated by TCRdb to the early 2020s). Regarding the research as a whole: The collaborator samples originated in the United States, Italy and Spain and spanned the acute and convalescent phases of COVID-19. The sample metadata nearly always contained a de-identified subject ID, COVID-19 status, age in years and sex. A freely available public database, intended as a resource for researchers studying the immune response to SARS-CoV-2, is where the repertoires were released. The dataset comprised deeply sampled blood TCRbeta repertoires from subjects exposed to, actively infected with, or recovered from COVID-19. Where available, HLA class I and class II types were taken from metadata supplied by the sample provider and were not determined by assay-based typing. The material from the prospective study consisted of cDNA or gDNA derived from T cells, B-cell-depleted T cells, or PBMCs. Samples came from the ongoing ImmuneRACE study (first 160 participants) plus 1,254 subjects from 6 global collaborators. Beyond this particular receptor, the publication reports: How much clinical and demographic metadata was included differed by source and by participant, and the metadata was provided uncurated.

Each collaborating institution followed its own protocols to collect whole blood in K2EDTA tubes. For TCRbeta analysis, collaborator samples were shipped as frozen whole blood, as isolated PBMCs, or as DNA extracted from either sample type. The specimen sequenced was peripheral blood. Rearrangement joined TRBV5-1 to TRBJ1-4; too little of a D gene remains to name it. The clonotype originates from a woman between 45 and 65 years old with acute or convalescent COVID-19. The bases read TGCGCCAGCAGCTTGGGTGCGACAAGTCGCGAAAAACTGTTTTTT. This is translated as CASSLGATSREKLFF.